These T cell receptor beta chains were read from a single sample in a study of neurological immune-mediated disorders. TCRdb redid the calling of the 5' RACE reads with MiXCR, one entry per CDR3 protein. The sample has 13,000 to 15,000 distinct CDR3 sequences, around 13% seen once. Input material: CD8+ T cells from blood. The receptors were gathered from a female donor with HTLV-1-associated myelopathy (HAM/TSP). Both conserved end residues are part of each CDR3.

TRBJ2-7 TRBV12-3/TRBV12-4 CASSSALAGAYYEQYF
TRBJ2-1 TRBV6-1 CASINIGVGVYNEQFF
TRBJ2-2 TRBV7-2 CASSFYICSARTAGENTGELFF
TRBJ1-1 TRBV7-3 CASSLGGDTEAFF
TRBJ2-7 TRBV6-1 CASSDGTWHEQYF
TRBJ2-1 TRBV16 CASSQSRLAGGLKEFF
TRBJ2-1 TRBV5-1 CASSPASEQFF
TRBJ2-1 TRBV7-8 CAIRISGGYEQFF
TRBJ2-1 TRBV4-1 CASTLLLGSSEQFF
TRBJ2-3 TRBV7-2 CASSSVGLSTDTQYF
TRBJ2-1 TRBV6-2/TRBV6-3 CASLEALAGDEQFF
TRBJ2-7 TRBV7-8 CASSLVAGGITYEQYF
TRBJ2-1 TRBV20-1 CSANPRDFVSYNEQFF
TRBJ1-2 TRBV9 CASSPIESGGYYGYTF